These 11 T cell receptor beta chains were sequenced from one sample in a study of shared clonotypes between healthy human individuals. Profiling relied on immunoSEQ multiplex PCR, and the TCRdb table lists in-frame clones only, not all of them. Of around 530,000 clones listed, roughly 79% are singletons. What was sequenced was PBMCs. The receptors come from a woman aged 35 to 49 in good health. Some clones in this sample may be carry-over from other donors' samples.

The DNA of the CDR3 is TGTGCCAGCAGCGCACAGGGGTACACCGGGGAGCTGTTTTTT. Translated, it gives CASSAQGYTGELFF. This chain joins TRBV7-6 and TRBJ2-2; 7 bases are a match to TRBD1. The CDR3 contains 14 residues. Germline V CDR1 and CDR2: SGHVS, FNYEAQ. The ends lost 5 bases at V and 3 bases at J; junction bases unmatched: 3.

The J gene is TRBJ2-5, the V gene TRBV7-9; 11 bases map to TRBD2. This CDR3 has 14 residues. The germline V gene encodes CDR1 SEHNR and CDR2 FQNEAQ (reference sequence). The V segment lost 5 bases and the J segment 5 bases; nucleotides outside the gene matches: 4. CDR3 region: CASSPIAGGETQYF. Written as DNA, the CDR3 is TGTGCCAGCAGCCCCATAGCGGGAGGGGAGACCCAGTACTTC.

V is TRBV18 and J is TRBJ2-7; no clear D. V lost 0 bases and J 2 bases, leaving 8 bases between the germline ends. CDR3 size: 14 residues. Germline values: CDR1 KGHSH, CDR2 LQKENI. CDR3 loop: CASSPPASPYEQYF. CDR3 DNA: TGTGCCAGCTCACCACCGGCTAGTCCCTACGAGCAGTACTTC.

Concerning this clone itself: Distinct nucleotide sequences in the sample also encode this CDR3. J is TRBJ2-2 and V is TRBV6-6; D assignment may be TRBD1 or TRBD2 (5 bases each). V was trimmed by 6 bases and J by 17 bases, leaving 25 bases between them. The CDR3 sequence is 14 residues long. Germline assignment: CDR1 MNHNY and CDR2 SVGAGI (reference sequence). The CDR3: CASRSGTDTGEPFF. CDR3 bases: TGTGCCAGCAGGTCAGGGACGGACACCGGGGAGCCATTTTTT.

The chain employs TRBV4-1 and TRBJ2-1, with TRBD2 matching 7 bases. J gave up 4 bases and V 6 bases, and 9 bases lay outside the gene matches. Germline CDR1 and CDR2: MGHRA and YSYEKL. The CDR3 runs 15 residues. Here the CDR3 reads CASSRSGTTYNEQFF. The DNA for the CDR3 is TGCGCCAGCAGTCGAAGCGGGACCACATACAATGAGCAGTTCTTC.

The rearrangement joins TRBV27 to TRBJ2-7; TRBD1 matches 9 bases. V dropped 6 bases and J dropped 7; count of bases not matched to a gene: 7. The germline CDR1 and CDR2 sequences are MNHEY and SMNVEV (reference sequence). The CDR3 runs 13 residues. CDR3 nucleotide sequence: TGTGCCAGCAGCCGGGGACAGGGCGGAGAGCAGTACTTC. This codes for CASSRGQGGEQYF.

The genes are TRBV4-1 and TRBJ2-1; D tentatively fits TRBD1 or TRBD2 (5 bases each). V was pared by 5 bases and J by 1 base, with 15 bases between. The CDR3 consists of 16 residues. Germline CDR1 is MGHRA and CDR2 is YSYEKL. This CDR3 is CASSSSGWGSYNEQFF. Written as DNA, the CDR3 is TGCGCCAGCAGCTCCAGCGGATGGGGGTCCTACAATGAGCAGTTCTTC.

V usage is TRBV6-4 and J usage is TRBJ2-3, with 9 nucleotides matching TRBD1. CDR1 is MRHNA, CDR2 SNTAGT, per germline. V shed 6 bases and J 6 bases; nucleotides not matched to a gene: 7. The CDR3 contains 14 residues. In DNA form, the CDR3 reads TGTGCCAGCAGACAGGACAGGGGTGGCGATACGCAGTATTTT. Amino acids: CASRQDRGGDTQYF.

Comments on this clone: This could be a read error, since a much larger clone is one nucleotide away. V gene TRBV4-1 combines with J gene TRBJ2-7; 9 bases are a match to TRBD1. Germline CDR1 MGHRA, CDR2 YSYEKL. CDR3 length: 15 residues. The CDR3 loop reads CVSSQAPGQGREQYF. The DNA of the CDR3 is TGCGTCAGCAGCCAAGCGCCGGGACAGGGTCGCGAGCAGTACTTC.

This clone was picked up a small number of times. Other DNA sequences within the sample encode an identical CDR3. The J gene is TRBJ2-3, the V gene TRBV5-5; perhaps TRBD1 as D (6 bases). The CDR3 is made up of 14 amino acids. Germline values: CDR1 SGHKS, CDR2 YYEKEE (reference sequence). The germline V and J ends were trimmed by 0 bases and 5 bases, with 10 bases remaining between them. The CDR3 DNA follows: TGTGCCAGCAGCTTGGTTCTCAGGGGAGATACGCAGTATTTT. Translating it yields CASSLVLRGDTQYF.

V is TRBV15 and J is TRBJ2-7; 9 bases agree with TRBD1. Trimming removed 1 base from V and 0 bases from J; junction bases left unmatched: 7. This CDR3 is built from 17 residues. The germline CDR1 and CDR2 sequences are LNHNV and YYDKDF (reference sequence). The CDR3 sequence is CATSRVGGTGSSYEQYF. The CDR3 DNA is TGTGCCACCAGCAGAGTGGGTGGGACAGGGAGCTCCTACGAGCAGTACTTC. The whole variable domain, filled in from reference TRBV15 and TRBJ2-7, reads DAMVIQNPRYQVTQFGKPVTLSCSQTLNHNVMYWYQQKSSQAPKLLFHYYDKDFNNEADTPDNFQSRRPNTSFCFLDIRSPGLGDTAMYLCATSRVGGTGSSYEQYFGPGTRLTVT.